This paragraph covers one T cell receptor (beta chain) sequence. These data are taken from a study of cytomegalovirus exposure and HLA in healthy donors. Germline V gene lookup returns CDR1 SGHTA and CDR2 FQGNSA. Trimming took off 2 bases at V and 7 bases at J, with 7 bases between the two ends. The CDR3 has 12 residues. PCR amplification relied on 60 Vbeta primers (plus 13 Jbeta primers). Generated by immunoSEQ multiplex PCR, the TCRdb table keeps only in-frame clones and is missing some. The sample yields roughly 200,000 clones, roughly 80% seen once. The chain carries TRBV7-2 and TRBJ2-3; D uncertain. This receptor was taken from a woman aged 25-40 years in good health and CMV-seronegative. Specimen: PBMCs. The CDR3 DNA reads TGTGCCAGCAGCTTATACGGTAATACGCAGTATTTT. It specifies CASSLYGNTQYF.